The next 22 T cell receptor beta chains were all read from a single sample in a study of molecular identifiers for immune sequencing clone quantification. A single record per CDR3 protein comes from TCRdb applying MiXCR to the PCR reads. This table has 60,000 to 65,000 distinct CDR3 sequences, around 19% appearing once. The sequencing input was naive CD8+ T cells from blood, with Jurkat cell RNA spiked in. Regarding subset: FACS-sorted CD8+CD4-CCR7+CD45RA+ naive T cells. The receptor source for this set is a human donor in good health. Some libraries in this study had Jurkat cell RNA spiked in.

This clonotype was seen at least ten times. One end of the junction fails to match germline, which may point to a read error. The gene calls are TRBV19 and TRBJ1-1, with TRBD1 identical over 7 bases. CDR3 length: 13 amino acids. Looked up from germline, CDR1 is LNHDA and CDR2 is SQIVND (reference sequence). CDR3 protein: CASSIDRAREAFF. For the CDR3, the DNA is TGTGCCAGTAGCATAGACAGGGCCCGTGAAGCTTTCTTT.

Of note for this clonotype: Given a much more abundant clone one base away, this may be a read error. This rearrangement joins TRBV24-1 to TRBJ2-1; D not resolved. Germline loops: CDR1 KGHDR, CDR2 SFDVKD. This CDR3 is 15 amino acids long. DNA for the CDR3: TGTGCCATCAGTGATATAACGGGCTTTAGGGATGAGCAGTTCTTC. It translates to CAISDITGFRDEQFF.

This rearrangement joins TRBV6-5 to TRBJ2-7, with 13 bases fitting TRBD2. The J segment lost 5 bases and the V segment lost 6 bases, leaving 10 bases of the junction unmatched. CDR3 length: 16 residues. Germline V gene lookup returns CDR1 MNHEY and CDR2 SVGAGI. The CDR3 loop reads CASSNYRTSGSHEQYF. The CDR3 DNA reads TGTGCCAGCAGCAATTACAGGACTAGCGGGAGCCACGAGCAGTACTTC.

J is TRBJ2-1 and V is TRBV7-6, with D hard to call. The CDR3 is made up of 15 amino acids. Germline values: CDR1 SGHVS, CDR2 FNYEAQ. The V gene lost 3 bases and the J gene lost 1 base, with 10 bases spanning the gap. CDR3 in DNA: TGTGCCAGCAGCTTTGGGCCAGCATCCTACAATGAGCAGTTCTTC. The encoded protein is CASSFGPASYNEQFF.

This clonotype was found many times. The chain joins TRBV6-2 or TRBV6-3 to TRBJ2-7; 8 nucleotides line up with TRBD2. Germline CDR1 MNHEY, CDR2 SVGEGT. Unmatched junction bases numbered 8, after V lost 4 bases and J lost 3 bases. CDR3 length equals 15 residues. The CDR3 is CASSFNGRALYEQYF. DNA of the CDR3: TGTGCCAGCAGTTTTAACGGGAGGGCCCTCTACGAGCAGTACTTC.

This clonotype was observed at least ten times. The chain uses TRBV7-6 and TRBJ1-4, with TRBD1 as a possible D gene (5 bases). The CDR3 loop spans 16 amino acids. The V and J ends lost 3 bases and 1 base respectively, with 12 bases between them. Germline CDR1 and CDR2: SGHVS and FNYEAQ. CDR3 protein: CASSFQGYKTNEKLFF. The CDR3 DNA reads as TGTGCCAGCAGCTTCCAGGGTTATAAAACTAATGAAAAACTGTTTTTT. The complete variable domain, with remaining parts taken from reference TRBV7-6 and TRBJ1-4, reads GAGVSQSPRYKVTKRGQDVALRCDPISGHVSLYWYRQALGQGPEFLTYFNYEAQQDKSGLPNDRFSAERPEGSISTLTIQRTEQRDSAMYRCASSFQGYKTNEKLFFGSGTQLSVL.

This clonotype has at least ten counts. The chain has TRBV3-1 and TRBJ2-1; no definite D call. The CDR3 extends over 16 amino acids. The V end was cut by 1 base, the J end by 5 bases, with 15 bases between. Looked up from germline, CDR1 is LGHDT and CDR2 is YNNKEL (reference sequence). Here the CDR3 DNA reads TGTGCCAGCAGCCAAGTCCCTCGTGTTCCCCACAATGAGCAGTTCTTC. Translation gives CASSQVPRVPHNEQFF.

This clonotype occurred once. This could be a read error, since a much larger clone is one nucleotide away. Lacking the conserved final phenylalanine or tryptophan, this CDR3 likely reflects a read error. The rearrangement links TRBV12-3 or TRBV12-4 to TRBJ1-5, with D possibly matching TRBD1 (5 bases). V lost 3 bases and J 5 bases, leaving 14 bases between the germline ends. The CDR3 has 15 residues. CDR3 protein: CASSFGGAGYQPQHL. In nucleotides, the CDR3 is TGTGCCAGCAGTTTTGGAGGGGCAGGATATCAGCCCCAGCATTTG.

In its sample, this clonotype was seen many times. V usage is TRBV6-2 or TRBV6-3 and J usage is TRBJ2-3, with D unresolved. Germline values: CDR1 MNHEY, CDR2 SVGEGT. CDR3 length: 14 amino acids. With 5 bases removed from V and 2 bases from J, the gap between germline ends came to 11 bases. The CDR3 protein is CASSPQSFTDTQYF. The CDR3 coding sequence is TGTGCCAGCAGTCCCCAGAGCTTCACAGATACGCAGTATTTT.

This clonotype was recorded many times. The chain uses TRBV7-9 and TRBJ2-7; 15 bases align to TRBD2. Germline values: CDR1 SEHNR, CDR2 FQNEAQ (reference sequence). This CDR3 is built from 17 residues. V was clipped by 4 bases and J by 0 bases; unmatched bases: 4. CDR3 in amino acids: CASSSGLAGGLSYEQYF. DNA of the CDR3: TGTGCCAGCAGCTCGGGACTAGCGGGAGGACTCTCCTACGAGCAGTACTTC.

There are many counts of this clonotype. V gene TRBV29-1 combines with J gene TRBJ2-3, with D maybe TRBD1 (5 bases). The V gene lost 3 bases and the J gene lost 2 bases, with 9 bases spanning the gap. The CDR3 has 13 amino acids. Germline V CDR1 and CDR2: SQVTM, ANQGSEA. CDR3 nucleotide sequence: TGCAGCGTTGACGAAGGGGTCACAGATACGCAGTATTTT. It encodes CSVDEGVTDTQYF.

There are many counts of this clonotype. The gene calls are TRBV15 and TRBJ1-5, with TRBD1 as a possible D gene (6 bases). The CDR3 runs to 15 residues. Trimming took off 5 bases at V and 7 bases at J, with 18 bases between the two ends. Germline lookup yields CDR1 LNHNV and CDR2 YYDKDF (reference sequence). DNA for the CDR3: TGTGCCACCAGCGATACAGGGTCCTCTGGCCAGCCCCAGCATTTT. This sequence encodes CATSDTGSSGQPQHF.

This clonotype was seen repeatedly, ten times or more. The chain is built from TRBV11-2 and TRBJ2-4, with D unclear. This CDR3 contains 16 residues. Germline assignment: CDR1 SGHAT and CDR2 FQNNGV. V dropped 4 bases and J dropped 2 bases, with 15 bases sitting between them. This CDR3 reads CASSSPMTNTKNIQYF. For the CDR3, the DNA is TGTGCCAGCAGCTCACCCATGACAAATACCAAAAACATTCAGTACTTC.

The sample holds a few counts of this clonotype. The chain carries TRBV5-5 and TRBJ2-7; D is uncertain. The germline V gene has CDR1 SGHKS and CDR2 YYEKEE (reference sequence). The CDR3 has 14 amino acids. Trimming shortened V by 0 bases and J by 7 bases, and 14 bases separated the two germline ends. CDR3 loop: CASSLDRSLWEQYF. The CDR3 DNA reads TGTGCCAGCAGCTTGGACAGATCCTTATGGGAGCAGTACTTC.

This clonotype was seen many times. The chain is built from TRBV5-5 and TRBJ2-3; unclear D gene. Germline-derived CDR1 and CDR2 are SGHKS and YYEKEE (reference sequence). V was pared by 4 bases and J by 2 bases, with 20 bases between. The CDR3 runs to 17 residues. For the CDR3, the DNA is TGTGCCAGCAGCGCGGCCGGGTGGGCCTTCGCCACAGATACGCAGTATTTT. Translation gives CASSAAGWAFATDTQYF.

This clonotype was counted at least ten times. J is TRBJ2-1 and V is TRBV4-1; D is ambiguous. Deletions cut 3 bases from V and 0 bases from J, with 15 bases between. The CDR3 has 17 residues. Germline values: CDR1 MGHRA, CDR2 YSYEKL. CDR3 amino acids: CASSQPPRTSSYNEQFF. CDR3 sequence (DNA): TGCGCCAGCAGCCAGCCCCCCCGCACCAGCTCCTACAATGAGCAGTTCTTC.

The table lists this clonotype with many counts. The CDR3 nucleotides are TGCAGTGCTAGAGGACAGGGTGGGTTTACTGAAGCTTTCTTT. Its translation: CSARGQGGFTEAFF. The chain combines TRBV20-1 with TRBJ1-1, with TRBD1 matching over 7 bases. This CDR3 contains 14 residues. The germline gives CDR1 DFQATT, CDR2 SNEGSKA (reference sequence). The V gene end was trimmed by 1 base and the J gene end by 5 bases; junction bases not matched to a gene: 7.

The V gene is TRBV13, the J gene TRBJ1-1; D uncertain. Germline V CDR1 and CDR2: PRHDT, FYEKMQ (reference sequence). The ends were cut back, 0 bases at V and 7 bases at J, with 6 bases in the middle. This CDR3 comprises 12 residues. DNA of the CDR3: TGTGCCAGCAGCTTAGGGACGAGTGAAGCTTTCTTT. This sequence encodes CASSLGTSEAFF. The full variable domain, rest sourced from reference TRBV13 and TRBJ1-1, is AAGVIQSPRHLIKEKRETATLKCYPIPRHDTVYWYQQGPGQDPQFLISFYEKMQSDKGSIPDRFSAQQFSDYHSELNMSSLELGDSALYFCASSLGTSEAFFGQGTRLTVV.

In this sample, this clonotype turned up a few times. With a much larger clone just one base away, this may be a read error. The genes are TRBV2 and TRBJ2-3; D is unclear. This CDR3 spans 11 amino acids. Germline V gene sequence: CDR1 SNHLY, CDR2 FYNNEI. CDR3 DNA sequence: TGTGCCAACAGTCCCTTAGATACGCAGTATTTT. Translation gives CANSPLDTQYF.

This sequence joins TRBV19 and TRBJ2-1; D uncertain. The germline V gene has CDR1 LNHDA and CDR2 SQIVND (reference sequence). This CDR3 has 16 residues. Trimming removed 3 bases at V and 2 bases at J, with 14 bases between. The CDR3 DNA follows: TGTGCCAGTAGTATCGATTTCCAGTGGGCCTACAATGAGCAGTTCTTC. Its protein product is CASSIDFQWAYNEQFF.

CDR3 sequence reads: CATSRDREDRRSWYIGELFF. The CDR3 bases are TGTGCCACCAGCAGAGATAGAGAGGACCGCAGAAGTTGGTACATCGGGGAGCTGTTTTTT. The chain is built from TRBV15 and TRBJ2-2; unclear D gene. Per germline, CDR1 LNHNV and CDR2 YYDKDF (reference sequence). The CDR3 is 20 residues long. Trimming took off 0 bases at V and 7 bases at J, with 27 bases between the two ends.

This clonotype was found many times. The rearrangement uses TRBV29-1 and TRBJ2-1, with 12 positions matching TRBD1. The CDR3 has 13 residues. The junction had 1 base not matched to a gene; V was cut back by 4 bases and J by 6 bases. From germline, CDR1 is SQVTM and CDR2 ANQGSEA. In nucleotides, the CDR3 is TGCAGCGTTGGGGACAGGGGGCGCAATGAGCAGTTCTTC. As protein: CSVGDRGRNEQFF.